This entry concerns a single T cell receptor beta chain. The data originate from a study of blood T cell repertoires in COVID-19. Study summary: Material from acute and convalescent COVID-19 was sourced from the United States, Italy and Spain. T cells, B-cell-depleted T cells, or PBMCs provided the cDNA or gDNA that served as material.

The data were produced by immunoSEQ multiplex PCR, yet TCRdb's version contains in-frame clones alone and is incomplete. The sample has approximately 130,000 clones, roughly 85% seen once. Trimming cost V 0 bases and J 6 bases; bases outside gene matches: 8. From germline, CDR1 is SGHRS and CDR2 YFSETQ. This CDR3 comprises 15 residues. V is TRBV5-1 and J is TRBJ1-2; 7 bases are shared with TRBD1. The receptor was isolated from a human donor in a cohort sampled during active COVID-19. Material for sequencing was peripheral blood. CDR3 in amino acids: CASSLAGQLGDGYTF. DNA of the CDR3: TGCGCCAGCAGCTTGGCGGGACAGTTAGGTGATGGCTACACCTTC.